Below are 3 T cell receptor beta chains sequenced from a single sample in a study of blood T cell repertoires in COVID-19. Assay used: immunoSEQ multiplex PCR; TCRdb lists only in-frame clones, some missing. The sample has hundreds of thousands of clones, about 83% seen once. Input material: peripheral blood. These receptors were collected from a woman under 40 with COVID-19, enrolled during active disease.

This chain uses TRBV2 with TRBJ2-7; TRBD2 aligns across 16 bases. This CDR3 comprises 13 residues. With 8 bases clipped from V and 7 bases from J, the junction kept 2 bases outside the gene matches. Germline CDR1 reads SNHLY; CDR2 reads FYNNEI. The CDR3 DNA reads TGTGCCAGCGGGACTAGCGGGAGGGGGGAGCAGTACTTC. As protein: CASGTSGRGEQYF.

The chain uses TRBV12-3 or TRBV12-4 and TRBJ1-1, with D perhaps matching TRBD1 (5 bases). Trimming took 3 bases from V and 1 from J, leaving 6 bases between them. This CDR3 comprises 13 residues. CDR3 loop: CASSFRGNTEAFF. The CDR3 DNA is TGTGCCAGCAGTTTTAGGGGGAACACTGAAGCTTTCTTT.

This clone has only a few counts. This chain connects TRBV29-1 to TRBJ2-1; 7 positions agree with TRBD2. The CDR3 is made up of 14 amino acids. From germline, CDR1 is SQVTM and CDR2 ANQGSEA. Trimming removed 6 bases from V and 7 bases from J; junction bases left unmatched: 12. CDR3 nucleotides: TGCAGCGTGAGCGGACTAGGGGTTGGAAATGAGCAGTTCTTC. This sequence encodes CSVSGLGVGNEQFF.